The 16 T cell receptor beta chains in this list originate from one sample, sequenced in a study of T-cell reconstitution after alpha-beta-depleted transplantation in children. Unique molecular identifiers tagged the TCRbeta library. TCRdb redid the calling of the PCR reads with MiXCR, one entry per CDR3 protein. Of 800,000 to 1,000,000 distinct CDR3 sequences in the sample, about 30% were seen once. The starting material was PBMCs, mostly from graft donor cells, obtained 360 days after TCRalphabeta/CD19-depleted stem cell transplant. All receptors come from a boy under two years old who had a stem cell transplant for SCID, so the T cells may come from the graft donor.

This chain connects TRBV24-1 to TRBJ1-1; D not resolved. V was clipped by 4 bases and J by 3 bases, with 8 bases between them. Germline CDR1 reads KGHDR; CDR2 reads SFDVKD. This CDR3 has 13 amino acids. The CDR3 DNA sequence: TGTGCCACCAGTGACGGGTTGGACACTGAAGCTTTCTTT. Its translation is CATSDGLDTEAFF.

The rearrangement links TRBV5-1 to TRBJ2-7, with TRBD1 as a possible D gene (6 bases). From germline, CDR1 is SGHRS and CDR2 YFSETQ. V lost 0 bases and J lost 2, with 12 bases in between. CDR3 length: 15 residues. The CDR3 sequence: CASSLDPTGPYEQYF. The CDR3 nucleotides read TGCGCCAGCAGCTTGGATCCGACAGGACCCTACGAGCAGTACTTC. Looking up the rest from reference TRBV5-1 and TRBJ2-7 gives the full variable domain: KAGVTQTPRYLIKTRGQQVTLSCSPISGHRSVSWYQQTPGQGLQFLFEYFSETQRNKGNFPGRFSGRQFSNSRSEMNVSTLELGDSALYLCASSLDPTGPYEQYFGPGTRLTVT.

The CDR3 loop reads CASSLDRLSLHF. The CDR3 nucleotides read TGTGCCAGCAGCTTAGATCGACTATCCCTCCACTTT. The chain recombines TRBV7-9 with TRBJ1-6; no clear D. In germline, CDR1 is SEHNR, CDR2 FQNEAQ (reference sequence). V was cut by 1 base and J by 14 bases, with 9 bases left in between. CDR3 length: 12 residues.

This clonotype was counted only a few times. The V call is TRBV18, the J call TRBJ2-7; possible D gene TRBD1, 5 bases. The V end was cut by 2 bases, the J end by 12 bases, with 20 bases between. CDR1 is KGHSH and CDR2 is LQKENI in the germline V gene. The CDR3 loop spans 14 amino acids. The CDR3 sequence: CASSPSMVVDNVYF. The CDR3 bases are TGTGCCAGCTCACCAAGTATGGTCGTGGACAACGTGTACTTC.

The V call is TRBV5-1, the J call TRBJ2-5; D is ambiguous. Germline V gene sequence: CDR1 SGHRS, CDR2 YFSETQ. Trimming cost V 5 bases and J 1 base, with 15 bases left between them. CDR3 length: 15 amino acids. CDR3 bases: TGCGCCAGCAGACAAGGCGGAAAGAGCCAAGAGACCCAGTACTTC. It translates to CASRQGGKSQETQYF.

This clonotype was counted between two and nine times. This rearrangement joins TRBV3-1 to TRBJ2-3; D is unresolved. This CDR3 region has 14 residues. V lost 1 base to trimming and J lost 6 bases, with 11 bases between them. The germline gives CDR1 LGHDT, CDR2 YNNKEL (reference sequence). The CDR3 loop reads CASSQGRRRDTQYF. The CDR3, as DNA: TGTGCCAGCAGCCAAGGCCGGCGACGGGATACGCAGTATTTT.

This CDR3 is CASSHAAGLSGTDTQYF. Here the CDR3 DNA reads TGTGCCAGCAGCCACGCGGCGGGACTATCCGGCACAGATACGCAGTATTTT. J is TRBJ2-3 and V is TRBV3-1; 7 nucleotides match TRBD2. The germline CDR1 and CDR2 sequences are LGHDT and YNNKEL (reference sequence). This CDR3 comprises 17 residues. The V gene end was trimmed by 3 bases and the J gene end by 1 base; junction bases not matched to a gene: 10.

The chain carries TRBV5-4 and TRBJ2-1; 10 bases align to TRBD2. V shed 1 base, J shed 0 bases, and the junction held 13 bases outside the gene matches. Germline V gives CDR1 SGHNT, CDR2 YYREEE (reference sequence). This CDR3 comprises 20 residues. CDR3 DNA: TGTGCCAGCAGCTTGAGGGGGGGTCTAGCGGGGGTAAGCTCCTACAATGAGCAGTTCTTC. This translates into CASSLRGGLAGVSSYNEQFF.

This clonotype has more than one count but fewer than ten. CDR3 nucleotide sequence: TGCGCCAGGAAGATCGTATACGAGCAGTACTTC. Residues: CARKIVYEQYF. The J gene is TRBJ2-7, the V gene TRBV5-1; D not certain. Germline CDR1 SGHRS, CDR2 YFSETQ. Between the trimmed V and J ends, which lost 8 bases and 4 bases, there was a span of 10 bases. The CDR3 totals 11 residues.

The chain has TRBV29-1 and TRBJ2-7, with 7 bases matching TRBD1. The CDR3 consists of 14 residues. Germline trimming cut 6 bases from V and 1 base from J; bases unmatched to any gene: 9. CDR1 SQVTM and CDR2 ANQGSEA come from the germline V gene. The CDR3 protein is CSVLPRQGSYEQYF. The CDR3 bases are TGCAGCGTCCTCCCCCGACAGGGATCCTACGAGCAGTACTTC.

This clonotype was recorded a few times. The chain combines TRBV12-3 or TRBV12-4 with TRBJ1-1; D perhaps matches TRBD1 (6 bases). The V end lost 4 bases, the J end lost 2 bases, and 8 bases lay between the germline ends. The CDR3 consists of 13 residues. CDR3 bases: TGTGCCAGCAGTTGGACAGACAACACTGAAGCTTTCTTT. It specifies CASSWTDNTEAFF.

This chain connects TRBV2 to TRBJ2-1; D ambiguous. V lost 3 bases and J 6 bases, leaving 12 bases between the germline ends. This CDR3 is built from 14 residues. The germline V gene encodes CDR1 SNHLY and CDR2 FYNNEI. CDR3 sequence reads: CASSETGLPNEQFF. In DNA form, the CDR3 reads TGTGCCAGCAGTGAGACTGGGCTTCCCAATGAGCAGTTCTTC. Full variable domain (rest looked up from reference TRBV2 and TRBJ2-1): EPEVTQTPSHQVTQMGQEVILRCVPISNHLYFYWYRQILGQKVEFLVSFYNNEISEKSEIFDDQFSVERPDGSNFTLKIRSTKLEDSAMYFCASSETGLPNEQFFGPGTRLTVL.

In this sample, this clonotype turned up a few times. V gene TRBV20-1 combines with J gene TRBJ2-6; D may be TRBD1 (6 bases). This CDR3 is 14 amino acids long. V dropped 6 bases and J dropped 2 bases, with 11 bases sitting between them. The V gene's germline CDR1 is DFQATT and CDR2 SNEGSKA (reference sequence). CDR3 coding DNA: TGCAGTGCCACAACAGGGCCTGGGGCCAACGTCCTGACTTTC. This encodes CSATTGPGANVLTF.

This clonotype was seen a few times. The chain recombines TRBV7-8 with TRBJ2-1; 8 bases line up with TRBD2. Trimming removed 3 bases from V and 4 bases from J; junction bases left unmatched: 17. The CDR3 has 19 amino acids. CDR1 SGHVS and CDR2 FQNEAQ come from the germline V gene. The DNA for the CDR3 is TGTGCCAGCAGCTTGAGCACTAGCGGCGCCCCCCGACCTTACAATGAGCAGTTCTTC. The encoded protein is CASSLSTSGAPRPYNEQFF.

CDR3 amino acids: CASSRLPIDRGHGELFF. CDR3 DNA: TGCGCCAGCAGCCGCCTCCCCATCGACAGGGGGCACGGGGAGCTGTTTTTT. The rearrangement uses TRBV4-1 and TRBJ2-2; 10 positions match TRBD1. Germline CDR1 and CDR2: MGHRA and YSYEKL. The CDR3 runs to 17 residues. Trimming took 4 bases from V and 7 from J; bases not matched to a gene: 12.

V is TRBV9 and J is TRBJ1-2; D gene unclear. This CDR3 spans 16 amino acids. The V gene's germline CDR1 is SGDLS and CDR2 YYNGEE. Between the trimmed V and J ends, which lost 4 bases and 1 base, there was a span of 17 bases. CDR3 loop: CASSPRGTTVNYGYTF. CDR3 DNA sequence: TGTGCCAGCAGCCCCCGGGGAACAACAGTTAACTATGGCTACACCTTC.